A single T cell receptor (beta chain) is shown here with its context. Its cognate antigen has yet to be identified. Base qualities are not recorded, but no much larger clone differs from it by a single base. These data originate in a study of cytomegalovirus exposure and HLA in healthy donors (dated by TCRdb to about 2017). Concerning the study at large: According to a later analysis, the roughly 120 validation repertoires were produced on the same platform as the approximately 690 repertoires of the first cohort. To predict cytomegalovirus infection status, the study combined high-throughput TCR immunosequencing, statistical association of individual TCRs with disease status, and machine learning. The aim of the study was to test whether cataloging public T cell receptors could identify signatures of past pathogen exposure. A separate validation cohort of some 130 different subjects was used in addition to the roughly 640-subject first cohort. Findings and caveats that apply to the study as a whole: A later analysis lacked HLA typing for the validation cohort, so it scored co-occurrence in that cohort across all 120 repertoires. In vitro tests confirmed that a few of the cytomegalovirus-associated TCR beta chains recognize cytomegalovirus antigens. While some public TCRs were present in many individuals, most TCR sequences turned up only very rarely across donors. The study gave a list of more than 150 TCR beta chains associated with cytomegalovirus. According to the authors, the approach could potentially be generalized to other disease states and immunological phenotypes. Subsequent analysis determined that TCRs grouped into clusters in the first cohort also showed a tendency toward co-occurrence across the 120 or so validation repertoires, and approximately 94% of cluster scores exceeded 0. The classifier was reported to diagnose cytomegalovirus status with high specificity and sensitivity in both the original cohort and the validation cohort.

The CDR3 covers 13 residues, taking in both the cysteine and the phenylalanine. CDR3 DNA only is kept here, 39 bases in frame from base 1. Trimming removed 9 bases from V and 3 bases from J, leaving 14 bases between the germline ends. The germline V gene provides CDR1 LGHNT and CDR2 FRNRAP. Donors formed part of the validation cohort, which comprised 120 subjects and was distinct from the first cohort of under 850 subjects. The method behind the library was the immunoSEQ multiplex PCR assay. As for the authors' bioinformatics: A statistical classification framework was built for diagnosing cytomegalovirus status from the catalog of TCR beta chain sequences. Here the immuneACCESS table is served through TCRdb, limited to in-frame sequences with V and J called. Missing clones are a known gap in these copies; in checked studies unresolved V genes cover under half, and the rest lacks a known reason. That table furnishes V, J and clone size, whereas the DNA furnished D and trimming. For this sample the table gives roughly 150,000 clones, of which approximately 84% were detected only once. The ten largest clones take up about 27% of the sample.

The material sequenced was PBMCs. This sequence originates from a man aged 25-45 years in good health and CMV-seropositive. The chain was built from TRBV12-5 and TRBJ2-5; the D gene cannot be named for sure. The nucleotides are TGTGCTAGCGCCCGGTCGGAGAAAGAGACCCAGTACTTC. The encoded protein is CASARSEKETQYF.